This TCR beta chain was captured in a study of cytomegalovirus exposure and HLA in healthy donors. Primers included in the PCR were 60 Vbeta and 13 Jbeta primers. TCRdb's copy holds only in-frame clones and misses some; the assay was immunoSEQ multiplex PCR. The sample comprises tens of thousands of clones, 73% of which are singletons, and roughly 5.5% rests with the top ten. V lost 5 bases to trimming and J lost 6 bases; unmatched junction nucleotides: 6. Per the germline V gene, CDR1 is SGHVS and CDR2 is FNYEAQ. The CDR3 sequence is 13 residues long. Donors counted as nominally healthy when sampled, yet unrecorded immune exposures were likely. This clone was seen a handful of times.

The TCR originated in a middle-aged man in good health and CMV-seronegative. The chain employs TRBV7-6 and TRBJ2-7; 8 positions match TRBD1. Sequencing was carried out using PBMCs. CDR3: CASSQGAGAEQYF. CDR3 sequence (DNA): TGTGCCAGCAGCCAGGGGGCTGGGGCCGAGCAGTACTTC.